This TCR beta chain was documented in a study of T cell responses to AZD1222 COVID-19 vaccine. Clones were sequenced by immunoSEQ multiplex PCR, and TCRdb holds only the in-frame ones, with some missing. In the table there are about 140,000 clones, about 92% of which are singletons. Trimming cost V 3 bases and J 8 bases, with 14 bases left between them. Germline V gene data show CDR1 as SGHTA and CDR2 as FQGNSA. This CDR3 contains 14 residues. The sample was peripheral blood, taken on day 0 of AZD1222 vaccination. The V and J genes are TRBV7-2 and TRBJ2-1; no reliable D call. The sequence derives from an adult in good health. CDR3 bases: TGTGCCAGCAGCTTGAATGCCGTGATGGATGAGCAGTTCTTC. It yields the protein CASSLNAVMDEQFF.